These T cell receptor beta chains were read from a single sample in a study of T cells in localized non-small cell lung cancer. Repertoires were generated with immunoSEQ multiplex PCR, while TCRdb's copy carries only in-frame clones and drops some. The table shows tens of thousands of clones, with approximately 90% occurring only once. This sample comprised peripheral blood, obtained before any cancer treatment. The receptors come from a woman aged 35-75 years with stage I squamous cell lung carcinoma. CDR3s include the opening cysteine and the closing phenylalanine or tryptophan. The D gene is left open where the match is weak. The listing skips clone size in some rows; elsewhere it reads once, few, many or a size class.

J | D | size | V | CDR3 | DNA
TRBJ2-2 | NA | NA | TRBV7-9 | CASSELTTGELFF | TGTGCCAGCAGCGAGTTAACGACCGGGGAGCTGTTTTTT
TRBJ2-3 | NA | NA | TRBV5-1 | CASSPVRETDTQYF | TGCGCCAGCAGCCCAGTCAGGGAAACAGATACGCAGTATTTT
TRBJ2-3 | NA | NA | TRBV10-1 | CASSEAGTDTQYF | TGCGCCAGCAGTGAGGCAGGGACCGATACGCAGTATTTT
TRBJ2-1 | TRBD2 | NA | TRBV6-1 | CATVLAGTYNEQFF | TGTGCCACCGTCTTAGCGGGGACCTACAATGAGCAGTTCTTC
TRBJ1-1 | NA | NA | TRBV2 | CASSEAGRAEAFF | TGTGCCAGCAGTGAAGCTGGCAGGGCCGAAGCTTTCTTT
TRBJ2-3 | NA | NA | TRBV9 | CASSVVEHATDTQYF | TGTGCCAGCAGCGTAGTGGAACATGCCACAGATACGCAGTATTTT
TRBJ2-1 | NA | NA | TRBV6-6 | CASTTGHPGDNEQFF | TGTGCCAGCACCACTGGGCACCCTGGGGACAATGAGCAGTTCTTC
TRBJ1-3 | NA | NA | TRBV5-1 | CASSPSTSTDTIYF | TGCGCCAGCAGCCCCTCGACGTCGACGGACACCATATATTTT
TRBJ2-1 | TRBD2 | NA | TRBV2 | CASRTTGLANNEQFF | TGTGCCAGCAGGACGACTGGACTAGCAAACAATGAGCAGTTCTTC
TRBJ1-6 | TRBD1 | NA | TRBV5-5 | CASSLGGGRNSPLHF | TGTGCCAGCAGCTTGGGAGGGGGCCGTAATTCACCCCTCCACTTT
TRBJ1-1 | NA | NA | TRBV4-2 | CASSLGGEGSAEAFF | TGTGCCAGCAGCCTCGGGGGGGAGGGTTCGGCTGAAGCTTTCTTT
TRBJ2-7 | TRBD2 | NA | TRBV23-1 | CASSPRGGGDSYEQYF | TGCGCCAGCAGTCCCAGGGGCGGGGGGGACTCCTACGAGCAGTACTTC
TRBJ1-2 | TRBD1 | NA | TRBV6-1 | CASSETFGTGGYGYTF | TGTGCCAGCAGTGAAACTTTTGGGACAGGGGGGTATGGCTACACCTTC
TRBJ2-5 | TRBD1 | NA | TRBV5-1 | CASSVGQGYETQYF | TGCGCCAGCAGCGTGGGACAGGGGTACGAGACCCAGTACTTC
TRBJ1-2 | NA | NA | TRBV9 | CASSAHTGYTF | TGTGCCAGCAGCGCCCATACCGGCTACACCTTC
TRBJ1-6 | TRBD1 | NA | TRBV5-4 | CASSFRDRGYHSPLHF | TGTGCCAGCAGCTTTAGGGACAGGGGGTATCATTCACCCCTCCACTTT
TRBJ2-2 | TRBD2 | NA | TRBV7-9 | CASINPAGGSNTGELFF | TGTGCCAGCATTAATCCAGCGGGGGGTTCGAACACCGGGGAGCTGTTTTTT
TRBJ1-6 | TRBD1 | NA | TRBV4-2 | CASSQDFFGTGRNSPLHF | TGTGCCAGCAGCCAAGATTTTTTCGGGACAGGGCGAAATTCACCCCTCCACTTT
TRBJ1-4 | NA | NA | TRBV5-1 | CASREGATNEKLFF | TGCGCCAGCAGGGAGGGGGCAACTAATGAAAAACTGTTTTTT
TRBJ2-1 | NA | NA | TRBV4-1 | CASSQDRASLSYNEQFF | TGCGCCAGCAGCCAAGATAGGGCCAGCCTTAGCTACAATGAGCAGTTCTTC
TRBJ2-1 | NA | NA | TRBV6-5 | CASSYPGIYNEQFF | TGTGCCAGCAGTTACCCAGGGATCTACAATGAGCAGTTCTTC
TRBJ2-1 | NA | NA | TRBV30 | CAWSVSYEQFF | TGTGCCTGGAGTGTCTCCTATGAGCAGTTCTTC
TRBJ1-5 | NA | NA | TRBV29-1 | CSVASWPNQPQHF | TGCAGCGTTGCTAGTTGGCCGAATCAGCCCCAGCATTTT
TRBJ1-1 | NA | NA | TRBV7-2 | CASSSTPGYTEAFF | TGTGCCAGCAGCTCTACACCCGGGTACACTGAAGCTTTCTTT
TRBJ2-1 | TRBD2 | NA | TRBV5-1 | CASSFGGGTYNEQFF | TGCGCCAGCAGCTTCGGCGGGGGGACCTACAATGAGCAGTTCTTC
TRBJ1-4 | TRBD1 | NA | TRBV30 | CAWSVAGTGEKLFF | TGTGCCTGGAGTGTCGCAGGGACAGGCGAAAAACTGTTTTTT
TRBJ1-1 | NA | NA | TRBV2 | CASSTLGGTEAFF | TGTGCCAGCAGTACTCTGGGGGGTACTGAAGCTTTCTTT
TRBJ1-6 | NA | NA | TRBV9 | CASSGLEASSWSSPLHF | TGTGCCAGCAGCGGCCTCGAGGCCTCGAGCTGGAGTTCACCCCTCCACTTT
TRBJ1-5 | TRBD1 | NA | TRBV30 | CAWRGQANQPQHF | TGTGCCTGGAGAGGACAGGCCAATCAGCCCCAGCATTTT
TRBJ2-7 | TRBD2 | NA | TRBV27 | CASSFASGYYEQYF | TGTGCCAGCAGTTTCGCTAGCGGATACTACGAGCAGTACTTC
TRBJ1-2 | NA | NA | TRBV30 | CAWSVLGGYGYTF | TGTGCCTGGAGTGTACTGGGGGGCTATGGCTACACCTTC
TRBJ2-3 | NA | NA | TRBV6-5 | CASSPGGRSDTQYF | TGTGCCAGCAGCCCCGGGGGGCGGTCAGATACGCAGTATTTT
TRBJ2-7 | NA | once | TRBV30 | CACLNRQGTLNEQYF | TGTGCCTGCCTTAATCGCCAGGGGACCCTTAACGAGCAGTACTTC
TRBJ2-7 | TRBD1 | NA | TRBV5-1 | CASSLSGTGELEQYF | TGCGCCAGCAGCTTGTCAGGGACAGGGGAATTAGAGCAGTACTTC
TRBJ1-2 | NA | NA | TRBV7-8 | CASQPDINYGYTF | TGTGCCAGCCAGCCGGACATTAACTATGGCTACACCTTC
TRBJ1-3 | NA | few | TRBV18 | CASSPGRSHSNTIYF | TGTGCCAGCTCACCGGGGCGAAGCCACTCGAACACCATATATTTT
TRBJ2-7 | NA | NA | TRBV7-9 | CASSSGTYALGEQYF | TGTGCCAGCAGCTCCGGGACGTACGCTCTCGGCGAGCAGTACTTC
TRBJ2-7 | NA | NA | TRBV21-1 | CASSKWGGFKNSYEQYF | TGTGCCAGCAGCAAATGGGGAGGTTTCAAAAACTCCTACGAGCAGTACTTC
TRBJ2-3 | TRBD2 | NA | TRBV5-6 | CASSLLSGASTDTQYF | TGTGCCAGCAGCTTGTTAAGCGGGGCTAGCACAGATACGCAGTATTTT
TRBJ1-2 | NA | NA | TRBV30 | CAWSDRLYGYTF | TGTGCCTGGAGTGATAGGCTTTATGGCTACACCTTC
TRBJ1-2 | NA | once | TRBV7-3 | CASSLYGGTAYGYTF | TGTGCCAGCAGCTTATATGGCGGGACCGCGTACGGCTACACCTTC
TRBJ1-5 | TRBD1 | NA | TRBV2 | CASRGTGEGQPQHF | TGTGCCAGCAGGGGCACAGGGGAAGGACAGCCCCAGCATTTT
TRBJ2-7 | TRBD1 | NA | TRBV2 | CASSEAVGTETEQYF | TGTGCCAGCAGTGAAGCAGTTGGGACAGAAACCGAGCAGTACTTC